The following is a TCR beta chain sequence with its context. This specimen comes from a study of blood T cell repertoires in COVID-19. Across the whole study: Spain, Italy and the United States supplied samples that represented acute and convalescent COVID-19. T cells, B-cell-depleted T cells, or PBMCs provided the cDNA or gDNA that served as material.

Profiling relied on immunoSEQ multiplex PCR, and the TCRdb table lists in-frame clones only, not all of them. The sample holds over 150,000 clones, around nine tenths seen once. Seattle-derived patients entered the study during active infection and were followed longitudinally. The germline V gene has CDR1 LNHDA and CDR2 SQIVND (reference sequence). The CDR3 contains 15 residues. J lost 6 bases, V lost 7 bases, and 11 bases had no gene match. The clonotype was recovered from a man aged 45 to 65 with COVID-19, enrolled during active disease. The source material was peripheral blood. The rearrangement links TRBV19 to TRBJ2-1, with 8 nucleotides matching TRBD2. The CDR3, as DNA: TGTGCCAGTAACCCCGGAGCGGGAGTCTCCAATGAGCAGTTCTTC. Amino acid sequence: CASNPGAGVSNEQFF.